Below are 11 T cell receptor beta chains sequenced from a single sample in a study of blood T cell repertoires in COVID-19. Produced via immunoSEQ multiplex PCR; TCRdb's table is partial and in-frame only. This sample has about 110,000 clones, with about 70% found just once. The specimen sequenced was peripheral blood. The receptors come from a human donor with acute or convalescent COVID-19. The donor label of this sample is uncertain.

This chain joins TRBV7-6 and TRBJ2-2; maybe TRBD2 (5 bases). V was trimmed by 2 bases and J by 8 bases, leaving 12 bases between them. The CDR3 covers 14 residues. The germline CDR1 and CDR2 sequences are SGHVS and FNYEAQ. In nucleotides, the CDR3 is TGTGCCAGCAGCTTAAGGACTGCCGGGGGGGAGCTGTTTTTT. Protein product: CASSLRTAGGELFF.

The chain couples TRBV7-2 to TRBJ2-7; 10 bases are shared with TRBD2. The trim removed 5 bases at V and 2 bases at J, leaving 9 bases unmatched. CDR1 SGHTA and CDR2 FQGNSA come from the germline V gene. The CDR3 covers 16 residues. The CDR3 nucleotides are TGTGCCAGCAGCCCGAGACTAGCGGGTGTAGCCTACGAGCAGTACTTC. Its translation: CASSPRLAGVAYEQYF.

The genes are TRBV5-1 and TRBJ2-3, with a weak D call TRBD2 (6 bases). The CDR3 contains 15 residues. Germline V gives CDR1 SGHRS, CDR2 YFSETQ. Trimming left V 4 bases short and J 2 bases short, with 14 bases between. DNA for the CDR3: TGCGCCAGCAGCCGCATGGGACTTCTCACAGATACGCAGTATTTT. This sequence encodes CASSRMGLLTDTQYF.

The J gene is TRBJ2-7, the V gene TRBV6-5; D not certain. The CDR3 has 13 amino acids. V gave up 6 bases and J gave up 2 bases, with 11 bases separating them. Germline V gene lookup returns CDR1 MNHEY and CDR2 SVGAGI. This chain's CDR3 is CASRDGSAYEQYV. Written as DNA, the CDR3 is TGTGCCAGCAGAGACGGGTCCGCCTACGAGCAGTACGTC.

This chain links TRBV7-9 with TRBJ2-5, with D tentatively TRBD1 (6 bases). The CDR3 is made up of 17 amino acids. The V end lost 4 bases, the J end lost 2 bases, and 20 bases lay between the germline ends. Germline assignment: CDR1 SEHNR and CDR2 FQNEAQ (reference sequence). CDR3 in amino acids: CASSSPWGPRGQETQYF. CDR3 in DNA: TGTGCCAGCAGCTCGCCCTGGGGGCCAAGAGGGCAAGAGACCCAGTACTTC.

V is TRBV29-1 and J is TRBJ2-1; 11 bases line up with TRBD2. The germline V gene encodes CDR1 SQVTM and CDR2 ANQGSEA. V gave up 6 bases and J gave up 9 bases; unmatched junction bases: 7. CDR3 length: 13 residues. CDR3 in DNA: TGCAGCGTCGTTAGCGGGGGGGCCCTTGAGCAGTTCTTC. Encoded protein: CSVVSGGALEQFF.

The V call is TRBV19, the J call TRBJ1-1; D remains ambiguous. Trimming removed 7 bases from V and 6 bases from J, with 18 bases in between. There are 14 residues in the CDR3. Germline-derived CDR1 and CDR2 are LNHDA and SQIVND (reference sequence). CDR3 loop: CASKASRNSAEAFF. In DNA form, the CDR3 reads TGTGCCAGTAAGGCATCGAGAAATAGCGCTGAAGCTTTCTTT.

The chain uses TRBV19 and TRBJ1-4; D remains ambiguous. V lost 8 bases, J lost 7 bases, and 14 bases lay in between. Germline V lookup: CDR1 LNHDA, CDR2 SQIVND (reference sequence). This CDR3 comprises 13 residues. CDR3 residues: CASQVRAGEKLFF. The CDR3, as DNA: TGTGCCAGTCAAGTGAGGGCCGGTGAAAAACTGTTTTTT.

The CDR3 protein is CASSLGLAGVVTQYF. The DNA of the CDR3 is TGTGCCAGCAGCCTTGGACTAGCGGGGGTTGTGACCCAGTACTTC. The chain has TRBV6-2 or TRBV6-3 and TRBJ2-5, with TRBD2 matching over 13 bases. The CDR3 is made up of 15 amino acids. With 6 bases clipped from V and 7 bases from J, the junction kept 8 bases outside the gene matches. Germline V gene lookup returns CDR1 MNHEY and CDR2 SVGEGT.

DNA for the CDR3: TGTGCTAGTGGTTTGATTCCCGGGACAGTTTATGGCTACACCTTC. Translating it yields CASGLIPGTVYGYTF. V gene TRBV12-5 combines with J gene TRBJ1-2; TRBD1 matches 7 bases. Germline trimming cut 2 bases from V and 5 bases from J; bases unmatched to any gene: 8. This CDR3 spans 15 amino acids. Germline V gives CDR1 LGHNT, CDR2 FRNRAP.

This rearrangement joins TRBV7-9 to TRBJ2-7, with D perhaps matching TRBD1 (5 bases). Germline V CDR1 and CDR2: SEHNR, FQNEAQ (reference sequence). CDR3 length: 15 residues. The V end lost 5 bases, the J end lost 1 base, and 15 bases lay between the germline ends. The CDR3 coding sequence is TGTGCCAGCAGCACCAGGGTCACAAGGTCCTACGAGCAGTACTTC. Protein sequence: CASSTRVTRSYEQYF.